The clone carrying this TCR beta chain was observed a few times. Its antigen is still unknown. The CDR3 has 16 amino acids. After removal of 3 bases from V and 5 bases from J, the junction contained 10 bases not matched to a gene. Germline V gene sequence: CDR1 DFQATT, CDR2 SNEGSKA (reference sequence). Other autoimmune disease, uncontrolled infection, pregnancy and lactation led to exclusion. This sample stems from a study of Graves' ophthalmopathy and Graves' hyperthyroidism. Study overall: Ahead of any treatment, peripheral blood was obtained at the initial diagnosis.

The authors amplified TCR beta CDR3 regions from RNA transcripts. Second-round multiplex PCR came after a first-round RT-PCR that employed HTBI primers. TCRdb reprocessed the multiplex PCR reads with MiXCR, giving one entry per CDR3 protein. The repertoire includes about 700,000 distinct CDR3 sequences, 40% of them detected once, and 44% sits in the top ten. Notes on the study in general: Ophthalmopathy was separated from stable hyperthyroidism by a 13-signature model with 85% to 90% sensitivity and roughly 84% specificity. Most thyroid-expanded clonotypes exceeding 0.001 frequency were also found in blood.

What was sequenced was peripheral blood. J is TRBJ2-7 and V is TRBV20-1, with TRBD2 matching 13 bases. The receptor was isolated from an adult man with Graves' ophthalmopathy. This chain's CDR3 is CSASWGLAGRGDEQYF. CDR3 sequence (DNA): TGCAGTGCTAGTTGGGGACTAGCGGGGCGTGGCGACGAGCAGTACTTC.